This record concerns one T cell receptor beta chain sequence. Sequenced by immunoSEQ multiplex PCR; TCRdb stores in-frame clones only, minus some. The profile covers about 15,000 clones, with 33% appearing a single time and approximately 3.7% taken by the ten largest. Trimming shortened V by 7 bases and J by 0 bases, and 11 bases separated the two germline ends. Germline V gene data show CDR1 as MNHNS and CDR2 as SASEGT. CDR3 length equals 14 residues. The data are from a study of graft-versus-host responses after intestinal transplantation. The receptor was isolated from a human patient who received an intestinal transplant. Sequencing was performed on alloreactive CD4+ T cells from a mixed lymphocyte reaction culture, taken before intestinal transplant. Subset here: CFSE-low proliferating T cells sorted from roughly six-day pre-transplant mixed lymphocyte reaction (GvH or HvG direction). The V and J genes are TRBV6-1 and TRBJ2-3; TRBD2 might be the D (5 bases). The CDR3 spells CASKIGVSTDTQYF. The CDR3 bases are TGTGCCAGCAAAATCGGGGTCAGCACAGATACGCAGTATTTT.